Following are 5 T cell receptor beta chains from one sample sequenced in a study of hypomethylating agent response in myelodysplastic syndrome. The assay was immunoSEQ multiplex PCR, and TCRdb's table has in-frame clones only and misses some. The data hold about 3,400 clones, with roughly four fifths observed a single time. Sequencing used bone marrow, obtained before or after starting hypomethylating agent treatment for myelodysplastic syndrome (not recorded which). The origin of the receptors is a human donor with myelodysplastic syndrome.

The chain recombines TRBV5-1 with TRBJ2-7; D ambiguous. Trimming took off 5 bases at V and 2 bases at J, with 14 bases between the two ends. Germline CDR1 and CDR2: SGHRS and YFSETQ. The CDR3 has 14 residues. The CDR3 spells CASSYRTETYEQYF. As DNA, the CDR3 is TGCGCCAGCAGTTACCGGACGGAGACCTACGAGCAGTACTTC.

The rearrangement links TRBV19 to TRBJ2-4; 8 nucleotides line up with TRBD1. V trimming: 4 bases; J trimming: 6 bases; junction bases outside the gene matches: 2. The germline V gene encodes CDR1 LNHDA and CDR2 SQIVND (reference sequence). The CDR3 has 13 residues. The CDR3: CASSTDRGNIQYF. As DNA, the CDR3 is TGTGCCAGTAGTACCGACAGGGGAAACATTCAGTACTTC. Full variable domain (missing parts from reference TRBV19 and TRBJ2-4): DGGITQSPKYLFRKEGQNVTLSCEQNLNHDAMYWYRQDPGQGLRLIYYSQIVNDFQKGDIAEGYSVSREKKESFPLTVTSAQKNPTAFYLCASSTDRGNIQYFGAGTRLSVL.

The rearrangement joins TRBV7-6 to TRBJ2-1; 8 nucleotides align to TRBD1. Looked up from germline, CDR1 is SGHVS and CDR2 is FNYEAQ. CDR3 length: 15 amino acids. The V and J ends lost 5 bases and 2 bases, in that order; junction bases with no gene match: 5. This CDR3 reads CASSLPDRAYNEQFF. The DNA for the CDR3 is TGTGCCAGCAGCCTCCCGGACAGGGCCTACAATGAGCAGTTCTTC. Full variable domain (missing parts from reference TRBV7-6 and TRBJ2-1): GAGVSQSPRYKVTKRGQDVALRCDPISGHVSLYWYRQALGQGPEFLTYFNYEAQQDKSGLPNDRFSAERPEGSISTLTIQRTEQRDSAMYRCASSLPDRAYNEQFFGPGTRLTVL.

The chain joins TRBV10-3 to TRBJ1-6; D gene uncertain. CDR3 length equals 16 residues. V lost 2 bases, J lost 8 bases, and 16 bases lay in between. The V gene's germline CDR1 is ENHRY and CDR2 SYGVKD. CDR3 residues: CAISERGEGVDSPLHF. CDR3 sequence (DNA): TGTGCCATCAGTGAGCGCGGGGAAGGAGTGGATTCACCCCTCCACTTT.

The chain links TRBV6-6 to TRBJ1-1; D unresolved. Germline V gene lookup returns CDR1 MNHNY and CDR2 SVGAGI (reference sequence). Trimming stripped 1 base from V and 1 base from J, with 7 bases between. The CDR3 contains 14 residues. CDR3 sequence: CASSYWEANTEAFF. The CDR3 region has the DNA TGTGCCAGCAGTTACTGGGAGGCGAACACTGAAGCTTTCTTT.